The entry below gives a single T cell receptor (beta chain) sequence along with its context. The PCR had 60 Vbeta and 13 Jbeta primers. Using immunoSEQ multiplex PCR, the repertoire was profiled, and TCRdb retains in-frame clones only, with some absent. This sample has roughly 120,000 clones, with approximately 72% found just once. This entry comes from a study of cytomegalovirus exposure and HLA in healthy donors. V lost 5 bases and J lost 0, with 10 bases in between. Germline loops: CDR1 SGHTA, CDR2 FQGNSA. The CDR3 runs to 14 residues. This clonotype originated in a woman between 35 and 50 years old in good health and CMV-seropositive. Sequenced material: PBMCs. The rearrangement joins TRBV7-2 to TRBJ1-1, with D perhaps matching TRBD1 (5 bases). For the CDR3, the DNA is TGTGCCAGCAGCCGGGACTTTCTGAACACTGAAGCTTTCTTT. Translating it yields CASSRDFLNTEAFF.